This T cell receptor beta chain was documented in a study of CD8 T cells in ankylosing spondylitis. CDR3 size: 12 residues. CDR1 and CDR2 from the germline V gene are SGHAT and FQNNGV. V lost 7 bases and J lost 3, with 8 bases in between. TCRdb reanalysed the 5' RACE reads using MiXCR and keeps one entry per CDR3 protein. This table has fewer than 200,000 distinct CDR3 sequences, roughly 18% appearing once. This clonotype was sampled from a male donor aged 10 to 30 with ankylosing spondylitis or in good health (not recorded which). J is TRBJ2-3 and V is TRBV11-2; D is uncertain. The sample comprised blood, either unsorted or a sorted T cell fraction (not recorded which). This CDR3 reads CASTTGTDTQYF. The DNA for the CDR3 is TGTGCCAGCACCACCGGGACAGATACGCAGTATTTT.